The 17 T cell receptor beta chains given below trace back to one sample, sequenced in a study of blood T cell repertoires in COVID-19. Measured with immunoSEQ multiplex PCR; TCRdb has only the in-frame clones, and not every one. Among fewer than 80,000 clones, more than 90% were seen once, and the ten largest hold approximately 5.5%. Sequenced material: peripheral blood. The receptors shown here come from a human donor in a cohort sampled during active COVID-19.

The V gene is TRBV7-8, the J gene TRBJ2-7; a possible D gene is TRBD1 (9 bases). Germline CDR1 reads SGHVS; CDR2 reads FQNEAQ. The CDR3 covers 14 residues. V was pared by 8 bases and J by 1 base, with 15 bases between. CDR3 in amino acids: CASRGGQGSYEQYF. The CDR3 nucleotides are TGTGCCAGCCGGGGGGGACAGGGTTCCTACGAGCAGTACTTC.

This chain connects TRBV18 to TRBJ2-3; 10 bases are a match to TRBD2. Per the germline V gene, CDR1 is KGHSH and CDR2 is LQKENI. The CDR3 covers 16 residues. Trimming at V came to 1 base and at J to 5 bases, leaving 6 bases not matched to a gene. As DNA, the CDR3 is TGTGCCAGCTCACCACAGCGGGAGGGCCTAGAAGATACGCAGTATTTT. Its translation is CASSPQREGLEDTQYF.

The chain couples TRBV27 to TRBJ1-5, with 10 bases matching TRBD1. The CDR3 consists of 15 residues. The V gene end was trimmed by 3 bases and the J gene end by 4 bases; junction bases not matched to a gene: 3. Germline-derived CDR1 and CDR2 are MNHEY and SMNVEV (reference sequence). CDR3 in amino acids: CASSFGQGENQPQHF. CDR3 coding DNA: TGTGCCAGCAGTTTCGGACAGGGGGAGAATCAGCCCCAGCATTTT.

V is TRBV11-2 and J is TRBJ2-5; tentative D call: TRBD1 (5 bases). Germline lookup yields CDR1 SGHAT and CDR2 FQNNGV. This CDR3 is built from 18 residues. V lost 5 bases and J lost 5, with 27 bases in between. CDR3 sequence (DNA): TGTGCCAGCAGCCACCGTCCGAAAGGGGTATTTGATAAGGAGACCCAGTACTTC. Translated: CASSHRPKGVFDKETQYF.

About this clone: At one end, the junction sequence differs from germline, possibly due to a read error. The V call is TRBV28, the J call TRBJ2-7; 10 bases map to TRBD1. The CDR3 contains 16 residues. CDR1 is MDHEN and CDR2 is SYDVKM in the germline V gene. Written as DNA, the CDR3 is TGTGCCAGCAGTCTATGGGGACAGGGGTCTGTTTACGAGCAGTACTTC. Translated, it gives CASSLWGQGSVYEQYF.

Here the CDR3 DNA reads TGTGCCAGCAGTTACGGAGATACGCAGTATTTT. Its translation: CASSYGDTQYF. The chain carries TRBV2 and TRBJ2-3; no clear D gene. Germline V gene lookup returns CDR1 SNHLY and CDR2 FYNNEI. The CDR3 sequence is 11 residues long. The V end was cut by 5 bases, the J end by 5 bases, with 5 bases between.

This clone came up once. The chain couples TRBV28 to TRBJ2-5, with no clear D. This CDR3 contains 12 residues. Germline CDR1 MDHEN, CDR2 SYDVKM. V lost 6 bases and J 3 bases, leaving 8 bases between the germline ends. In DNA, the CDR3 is TGTGCCAGCAGAGCACCAAAAGAGACCCAGTACTTC. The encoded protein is CASRAPKETQYF.

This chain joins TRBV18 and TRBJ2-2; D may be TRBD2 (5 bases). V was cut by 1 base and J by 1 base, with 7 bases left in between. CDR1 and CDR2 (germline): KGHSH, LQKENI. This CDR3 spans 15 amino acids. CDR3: CASSPLRENTGELFF. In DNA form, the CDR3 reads TGTGCCAGCTCACCACTCCGGGAGAACACCGGGGAGCTGTTTTTT.

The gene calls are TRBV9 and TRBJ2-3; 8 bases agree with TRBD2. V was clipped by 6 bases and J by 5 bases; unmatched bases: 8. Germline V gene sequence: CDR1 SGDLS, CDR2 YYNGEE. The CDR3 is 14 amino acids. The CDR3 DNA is TGTGCCAGCACATCGCGGGAGGTGGGAGATACGCAGTATTTT. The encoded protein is CASTSREVGDTQYF.

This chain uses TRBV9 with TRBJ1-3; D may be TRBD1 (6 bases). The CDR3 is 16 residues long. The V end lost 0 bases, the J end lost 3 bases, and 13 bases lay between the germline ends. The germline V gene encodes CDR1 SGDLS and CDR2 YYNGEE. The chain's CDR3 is CASSVGKGGFGNTIYF. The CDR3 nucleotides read TGTGCCAGCAGCGTAGGAAAAGGGGGTTTTGGAAACACCATATATTTT.

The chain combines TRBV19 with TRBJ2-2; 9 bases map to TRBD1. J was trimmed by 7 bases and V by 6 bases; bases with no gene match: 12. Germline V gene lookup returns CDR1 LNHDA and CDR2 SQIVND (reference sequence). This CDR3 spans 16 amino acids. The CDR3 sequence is CASRAEFGTGNGELFF. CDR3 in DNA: TGTGCCAGTAGGGCTGAGTTCGGGACAGGGAACGGGGAGCTGTTTTTT.

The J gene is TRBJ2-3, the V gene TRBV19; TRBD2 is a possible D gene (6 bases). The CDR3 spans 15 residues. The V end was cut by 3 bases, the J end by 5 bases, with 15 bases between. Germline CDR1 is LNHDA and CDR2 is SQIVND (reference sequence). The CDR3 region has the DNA TGTGCCAGTAGTATGCGGGGCGGAAGGGGAGATACGCAGTATTTT. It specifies CASSMRGGRGDTQYF.

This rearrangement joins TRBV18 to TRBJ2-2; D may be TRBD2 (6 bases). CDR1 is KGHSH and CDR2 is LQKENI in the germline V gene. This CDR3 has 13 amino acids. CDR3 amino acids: CASGDGNTGELFF. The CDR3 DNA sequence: TGTGCTTCGGGGGACGGGAACACCGGGGAGCTGTTTTTT. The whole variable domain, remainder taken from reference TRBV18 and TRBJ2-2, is NAGVMQNPRHLVRRRGQEARLRCSPMKGHSHVYWYRQLPEEGLKFMVYLQKENIIDESGMPKERFSAEFPKEGPSILRIQQVVRGDSAAYFCASGDGNTGELFFGEGSRLTVL.

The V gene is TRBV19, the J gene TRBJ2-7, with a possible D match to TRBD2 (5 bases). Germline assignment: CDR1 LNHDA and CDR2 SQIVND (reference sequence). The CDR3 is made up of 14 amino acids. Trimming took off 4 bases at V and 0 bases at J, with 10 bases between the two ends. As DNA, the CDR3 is TGTGCCAGTAGTAGCGCGGGCCCCTCCTACGAGCAGTACTTC. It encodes CASSSAGPSYEQYF.

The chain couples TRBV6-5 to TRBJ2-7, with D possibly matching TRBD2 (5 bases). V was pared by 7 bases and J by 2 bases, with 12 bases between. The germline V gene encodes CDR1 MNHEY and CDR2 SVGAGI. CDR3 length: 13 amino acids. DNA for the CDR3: TGTGCCAGCACCGGAGGTGGCCCCTACGAGCAGTACTTC. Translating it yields CASTGGGPYEQYF.

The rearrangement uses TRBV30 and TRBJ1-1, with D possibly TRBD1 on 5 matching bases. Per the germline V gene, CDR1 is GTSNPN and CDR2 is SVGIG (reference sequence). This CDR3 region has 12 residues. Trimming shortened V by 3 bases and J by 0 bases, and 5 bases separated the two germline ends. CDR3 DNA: TGTGCCTGGAGGGACATGAACACTGAAGCTTTCTTT. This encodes CAWRDMNTEAFF.

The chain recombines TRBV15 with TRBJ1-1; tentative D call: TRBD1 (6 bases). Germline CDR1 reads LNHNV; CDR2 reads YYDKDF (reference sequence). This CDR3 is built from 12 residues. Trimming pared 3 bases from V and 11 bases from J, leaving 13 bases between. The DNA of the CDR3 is TGTGCCACCAGCAGGAGGGGGAGGGGGGCTTTCTTT. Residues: CATSRRGRGAFF. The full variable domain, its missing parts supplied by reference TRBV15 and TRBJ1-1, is DAMVIQNPRYQVTQFGKPVTLSCSQTLNHNVMYWYQQKSSQAPKLLFHYYDKDFNNEADTPDNFQSRRPNTSFCFLDIRSPGLGDTAMYLCATSRRGRGAFFGQGTRLTVV.